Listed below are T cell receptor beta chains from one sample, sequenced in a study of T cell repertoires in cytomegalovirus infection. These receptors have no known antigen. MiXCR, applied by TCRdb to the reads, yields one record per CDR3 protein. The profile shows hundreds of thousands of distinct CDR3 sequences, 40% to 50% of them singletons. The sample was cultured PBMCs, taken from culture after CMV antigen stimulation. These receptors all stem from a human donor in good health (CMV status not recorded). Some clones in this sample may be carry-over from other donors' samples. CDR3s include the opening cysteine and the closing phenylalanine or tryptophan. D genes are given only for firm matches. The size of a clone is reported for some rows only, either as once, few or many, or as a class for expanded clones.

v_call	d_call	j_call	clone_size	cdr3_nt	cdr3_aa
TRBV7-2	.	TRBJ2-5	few	TGTGCCAGCAGCTGGGTGGGCGGGAAAGAGACCCAGTACTTC	CASSWVGGKETQYF
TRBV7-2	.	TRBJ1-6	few	TGTGCCAGCACCTTCAGCGGAGGGAACAATTCACCCCTCCACTTT	CASTFSGGNNSPLHF
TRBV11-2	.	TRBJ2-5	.	TGTGCCAGCAGCTTAGTTGGACAGTCTCAAGAGACCCAGTACTTC	CASSLVGQSQETQYF
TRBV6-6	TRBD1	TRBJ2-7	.	TGTGCCAGCAGTACCGAACAGGGGACCTACGAGCAGTACTTC	CASSTEQGTYEQYF
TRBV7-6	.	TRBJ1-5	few	TGTGCCAGCAGCTTAGGCAGACCCCCGCATCCCCAGCATTTT	CASSLGRPPHPQHF
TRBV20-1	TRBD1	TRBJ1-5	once	TGCAGTGCTAGAGATCCGGGACAGATTACGGGTAATAGCAATCAGCCCCAGCATTTT	CSARDPGQITGNSNQPQHF
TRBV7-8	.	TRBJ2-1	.	TGTGCCAGCAGCGCCCGACAGGTCACCTCCTACAATGAGCAGTTCTTC	CASSARQVTSYNEQFF
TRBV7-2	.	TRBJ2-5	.	TGTGCCAGCAGCTGGGGACAACGGGGGACCCAGTACTTC	CASSWGQRGTQYF
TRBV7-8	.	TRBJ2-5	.	TGTGCCAGCAGCTTCAGTAGGGAGGTGGGGACCCAGTACTTC	CASSFSREVGTQYF
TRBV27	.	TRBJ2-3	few	TGTGCCAGCAGTTTATTAGCGAGCAGGCCCACAGATACGCAGTATTTT	CASSLLASRPTDTQYF
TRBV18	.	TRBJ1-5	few	TGTGCCAGCTCACCCGGGGTCGGCAATCAGCCCCAGCATTTT	CASSPGVGNQPQHF
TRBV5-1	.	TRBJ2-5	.	TGCGCCAGCAGCCATAATACGGAGGGCCGGGGGGAGACCCAGTACTTC	CASSHNTEGRGETQYF
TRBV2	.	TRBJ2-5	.	TGTGCCAGCAGTGGGGTTGTCTTGCAAGAGACCCAGTACTTC	CASSGVVLQETQYF
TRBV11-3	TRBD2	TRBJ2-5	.	TGTGCCAGCAGCTCAAGCGGGGGATGGAAGACCCAGTACTTC	CASSSSGGWKTQYF
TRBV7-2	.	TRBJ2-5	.	TGTGCCAGCACTACGGGGCGCCAGCGGGAGACCCAGTACTTC	CASTTGRQRETQYF
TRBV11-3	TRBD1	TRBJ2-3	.	TGTGCCAGCAGCCCCGGACAGGGGAGGACAGATACGCAGTATTTT	CASSPGQGRTDTQYF
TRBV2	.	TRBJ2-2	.	TGTGCCAGCAGTGAGGAGGCGGCGAACACCGGGGAGCTGTTTTTT	CASSEEAANTGELFF
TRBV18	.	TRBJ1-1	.	TGTGCCAGCTCACCAGATTGGATCACTGAAGCTTTCTTT	CASSPDWITEAFF
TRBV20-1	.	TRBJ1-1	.	TGCAGTGCTAGAGATCTTAAGGACTCAATCGCCGGGAAGAACACTGAAGCTTTCTTT	CSARDLKDSIAGKNTEAFF
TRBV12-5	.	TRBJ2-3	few	TGTGCTAGTGGCCGAGGACTCCTCCTTAGCACAGATACGCAGTATTTT	CASGRGLLLSTDTQYF
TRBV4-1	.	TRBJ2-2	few	TGCGCCAGCAGCCAAGACAGGGACGGGGAGCTGTTTTTT	CASSQDRDGELFF
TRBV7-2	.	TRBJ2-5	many	TGTGCCAGCAGCTTAGTGTGGTCGACTACCGAGACCCAGTACTTC	CASSLVWSTTETQYF
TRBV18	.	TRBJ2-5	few	TGTGCCAGCTCAGGGACGGACCAAGAGACCCAGTACTTC	CASSGTDQETQYF
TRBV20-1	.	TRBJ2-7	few	TGCAGTGCTAGAGATCGTCGGGCGGGCAAAACCTACGAGCAGTACTTC	CSARDRRAGKTYEQYF
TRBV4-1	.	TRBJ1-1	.	TGCGCCAGCAGCCCCCCTTCCGGACTGTTGAACACTGAAGCTTTCTTT	CASSPPSGLLNTEAFF
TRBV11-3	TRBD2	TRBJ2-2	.	TGTGCCAGCAGCATTGCGGGGGTGGCCGGGGAGCTGTTTTTT	CASSIAGVAGELFF
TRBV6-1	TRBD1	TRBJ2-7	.	TGTGCCAGCGGGCGGGACAGGGTTTACGAGCAGTACTTC	CASGRDRVYEQYF
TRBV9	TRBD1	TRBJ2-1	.	TGTGCCAGCAGCGCCTCCGGCGGGACAGGTACCAATGAGCAGTTCTTC	CASSASGGTGTNEQFF
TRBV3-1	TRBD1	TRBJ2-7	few	TGTGCCAGCAGCCAAATCGGGACAGGGCCCTACGAGCAGTACTTC	CASSQIGTGPYEQYF
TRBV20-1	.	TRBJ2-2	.	TGCAGTGCTAGAAGGACCCAGGGACCCGGGGAGCTGTTTTTT	CSARRTQGPGELFF
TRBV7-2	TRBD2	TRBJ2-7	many	TGTGCCAGCAGCTCGACTAGCCGACCCTACGAGCAGTACTTC	CASSSTSRPYEQYF
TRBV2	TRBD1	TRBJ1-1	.	TGTGCCAGCATCAGGGGGACACTCGTGGGAACTGAAGCTTTCTTT	CASIRGTLVGTEAFF
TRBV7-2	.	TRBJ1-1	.	TGTGCCAGCAGCCAGAATGGGGGGGCAGGCACTGAAGCTTTCTTT	CASSQNGGAGTEAFF
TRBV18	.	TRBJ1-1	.	TGTGCCAGCTCTCAGTCGAACACTGAAGCTTTCTTT	CASSQSNTEAFF
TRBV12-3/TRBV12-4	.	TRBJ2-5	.	TGTGCCAGCAGTTCTAGCGCCCAAGAGACCCAGTACTTC	CASSSSAQETQYF
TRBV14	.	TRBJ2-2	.	TGTGCCAGCAGCCAAGACCATGCGGATGGGGCGACGAACACCGGGGAGCTGTTTTTT	CASSQDHADGATNTGELFF
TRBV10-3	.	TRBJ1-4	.	TGTGCCATCCGGGGGGCAACTAATGAAAAACTGTTTTTT	CAIRGATNEKLFF
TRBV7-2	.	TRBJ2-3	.	TGTGCCAGCAGCGTACAACACGGCACAGATACGCAGTATTTT	CASSVQHGTDTQYF
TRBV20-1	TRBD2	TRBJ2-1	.	TGCAGTGCTAGGCTTCCGCTAGCGGGGTTCTACAATGAGCAGTTCTTC	CSARLPLAGFYNEQFF
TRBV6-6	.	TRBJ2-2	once	TGTGCCAGCAGTTACAGAGGGATCGGGGAGCTGTTTTTT	CASSYRGIGELFF
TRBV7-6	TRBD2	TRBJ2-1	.	TGTGCCAGCAGCTTTTTCGTTGGGACTATCAATGAGCAGTTCTTC	CASSFFVGTINEQFF
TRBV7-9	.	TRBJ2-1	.	TGTGCCAGCAGCGAGACAGGGCTAGCGGGCTACAATGAGCAGTTCTTC	CASSETGLAGYNEQFF
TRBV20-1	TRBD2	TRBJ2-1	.	TGCAGTGCTAACCCCGCTGGTGCGGGACTATACAATGAGCAGTTCTTC	CSANPAGAGLYNEQFF
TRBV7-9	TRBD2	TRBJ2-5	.	TGTGCCAGCAGCCAAATGGGCGGGAGAGGAGAAGAGACCCAGTACTTC	CASSQMGGRGEETQYF
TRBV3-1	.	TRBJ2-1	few	TGTGCCAGCAGCCCTAGGGGGGTCGGCAATGAGCAGTTCTTC	CASSPRGVGNEQFF
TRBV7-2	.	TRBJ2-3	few	TGTGCCAGCAGCTTAGATACAGCCAATACGCAGTATTTT	CASSLDTANTQYF
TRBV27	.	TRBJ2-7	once	TGTGCCAGCAGGAGGGACGGAGATTTTTGGGAGCAGTACTTC	CASRRDGDFWEQYF
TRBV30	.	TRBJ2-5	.	TGTGCCTGGACGGCCGGTTTCCAAGAGACCCAGTACTTC	CAWTAGFQETQYF
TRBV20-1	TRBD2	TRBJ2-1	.	TGCAGTGCTAGAGTGTGGGGCGGGGGGCCGGAGCAGTTCTTC	CSARVWGGGPEQFF
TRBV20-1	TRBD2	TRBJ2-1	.	TGCAGTGCTAGAGATAGGCTAGCGGGAGAGTACAATGAGCAGTTCTTC	CSARDRLAGEYNEQFF
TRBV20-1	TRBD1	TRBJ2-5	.	TGCAGTGCTAGGGTGACAGGGAGAGAGACCCAGTACTTC	CSARVTGRETQYF